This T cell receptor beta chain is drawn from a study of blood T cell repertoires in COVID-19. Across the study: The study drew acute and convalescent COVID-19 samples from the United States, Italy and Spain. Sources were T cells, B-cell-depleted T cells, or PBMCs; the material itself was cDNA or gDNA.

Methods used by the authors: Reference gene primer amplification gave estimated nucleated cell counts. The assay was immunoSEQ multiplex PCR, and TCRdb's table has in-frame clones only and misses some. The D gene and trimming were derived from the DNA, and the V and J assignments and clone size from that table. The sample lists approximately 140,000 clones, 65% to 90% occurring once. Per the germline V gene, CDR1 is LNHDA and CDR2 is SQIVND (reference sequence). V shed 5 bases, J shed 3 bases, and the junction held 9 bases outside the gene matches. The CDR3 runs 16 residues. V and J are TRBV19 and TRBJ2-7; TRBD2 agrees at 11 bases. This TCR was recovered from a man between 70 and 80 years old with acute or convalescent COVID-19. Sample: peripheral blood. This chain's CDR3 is CASSSPGTSGGYEQYF. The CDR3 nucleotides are TGTGCCAGTAGTTCACCGGGCACTAGCGGGGGCTACGAGCAGTACTTC.